This entry lists 24 T cell receptor beta chains sequenced from one sample in a study of blood T cell repertoires in COVID-19. Some clones are missing from TCRdb's copy, which holds only in-frame ones; the method was immunoSEQ multiplex PCR. The table records under 130,000 clones, roughly 76% of them present only once. Source material: peripheral blood. All receptors derive from a woman in her 70s with acute or convalescent COVID-19.

This chain joins TRBV27 and TRBJ2-1, with TRBD2 matching 8 bases. J was trimmed by 1 base and V by 3 bases; bases with no gene match: 2. Germline CDR1 is MNHEY and CDR2 is SMNVEV (reference sequence). The length of the CDR3 is 15 residues. This CDR3 is CASSLSGRSYNEQFF. As DNA, the CDR3 is TGTGCCAGCAGTTTGAGCGGGAGATCCTACAATGAGCAGTTCTTC.

The chain couples TRBV2 to TRBJ1-3, with no clear D. Germline V gives CDR1 SNHLY, CDR2 FYNNEI. The V and J ends lost 3 bases and 1 base respectively, with 10 bases between them. This CDR3 comprises 15 residues. The CDR3 is CASSDRSWSGNTIYF. The CDR3 coding sequence is TGTGCCAGCAGTGACAGGTCGTGGTCTGGAAACACCATATATTTT.

About this clone: Mismatch with germline at one junction end may stem from a read error. The gene calls are TRBV15 and TRBJ1-2, with 7 bases fitting TRBD1. CDR1 is LNHNV, CDR2 YYDKDF, per germline (reference sequence). The CDR3 totals 15 residues. The CDR3 coding sequence is TGTGCCACCAGCAGAGATCTGAGGGCAGCCGGAGACAGGGCCTTC. The encoded protein is CATSRDLRAAGDRAF.

This clone was recorded once. The rearrangement links TRBV9 to TRBJ2-5; a weak D match, TRBD2 (6 bases). This CDR3 comprises 15 residues. Per the germline V gene, CDR1 is SGDLS and CDR2 is YYNGEE. V was pared by 0 bases and J by 5 bases, with 14 bases between. CDR3 in amino acids: CASSVGGEVGETQYF. CDR3 nucleotide sequence: TGTGCCAGCAGCGTAGGGGGGGAGGTGGGCGAGACCCAGTACTTC.

The chain recombines TRBV6-2 or TRBV6-3 with TRBJ2-1, with D perhaps TRBD2 (6 bases). With 5 bases removed from V and 9 bases from J, the gap between germline ends came to 17 bases. CDR1 and CDR2 (germline): MNHEY, SVGEGT. The CDR3 has 14 amino acids. This chain's CDR3 is CASSTGGYPGEQFF. The DNA of the CDR3 is TGTGCCAGCAGTACCGGGGGTTACCCGGGTGAGCAGTTCTTC.

The chain has TRBV13 and TRBJ1-5; weak D call: TRBD1 (6 bases). From germline, CDR1 is PRHDT and CDR2 FYEKMQ (reference sequence). V was cut by 5 bases and J by 2 bases, with 13 bases left in between. This CDR3 spans 15 amino acids. CDR3 protein: CASSIYRDGNQPQHF. The CDR3 DNA reads as TGTGCCAGCAGCATTTACAGGGATGGCAATCAGCCCCAGCATTTT.

The chain recombines TRBV20-1 with TRBJ1-2, with 8 bases identical to TRBD1. CDR3 length: 15 amino acids. J gave up 5 bases and V 3 bases, and 11 bases lay outside the gene matches. CDR1 is DFQATT and CDR2 is SNEGSKA in the germline V gene (reference sequence). CDR3 region: CSASRLPTGDYGYTF. The CDR3, as DNA: TGCAGTGCTAGTAGGCTTCCGACAGGGGATTATGGCTACACCTTC.

This clone was observed a few times. The V and J genes are TRBV23-1 and TRBJ1-1; D unclear. TRBV23-1 is an ORF, and what it does is uncertain. This CDR3 is built from 15 residues. The germline V and J ends were trimmed by 1 base and 0 bases, with 9 bases remaining between them. For the CDR3, the DNA is TGCGCCAGCAGTCAATTTCGGGGATTGAACACTGAAGCTTTCTTT. Protein product: CASSQFRGLNTEAFF.

The chain combines TRBV9 with TRBJ2-2, with TRBD2 identical over 8 bases. Germline V gives CDR1 SGDLS, CDR2 YYNGEE. The V segment lost 5 bases and the J segment 5 bases; nucleotides outside the gene matches: 8. CDR3 length: 15 residues. As DNA, the CDR3 is TGTGCCAGCAGGGGGCCCACGGGGGGGACCGGGGAGCTGTTTTTT. Translating gives CASRGPTGGTGELFF.

This chain links TRBV3-1 (or the pseudogene TRBV3-2) with TRBJ2-1; 12 nucleotides align to TRBD2. The CDR3 spans 16 residues. CDR1 is LGHDT and CDR2 is YNNKEL in the germline V gene (reference sequence). With V trimmed by 0 bases and J by 8 bases, 5 bases remained unmatched. The CDR3 nucleotides read TGTGCCAGCAGCCAAGATCGGGCTAGCGGGGGGGATGAGCAGTTCTTC. It encodes CASSQDRASGGDEQFF.

The J gene is TRBJ2-1, the V gene TRBV5-1; D ambiguous. Trimming removed 0 bases at V and 8 bases at J, with 9 bases between. Germline values: CDR1 SGHRS, CDR2 YFSETQ. CDR3 size: 13 residues. CDR3 bases: TGCGCCAGCAGCTTGGTGGCCTTCGATGAGCAGTTCTTC. Encoded protein: CASSLVAFDEQFF.

The V call is TRBV11-3, the J call TRBJ2-2; D uncertain. The V gene's germline CDR1 is SGHNT and CDR2 YENEEA. The CDR3 runs 15 residues. V shed 3 bases and J shed 4 bases, with 12 bases lying between them. The chain's CDR3 is CASSFNPPPTGELFF. The DNA of the CDR3 is TGTGCCAGCAGCTTTAATCCCCCCCCCACCGGGGAGCTGTTTTTT.

The chain is built from TRBV21-1 and TRBJ2-7; TRBD1 was called by the table and not checked on the DNA. TRBV21-1 is noted as a pseudogene. This CDR3 is 14 amino acids long. As DNA, the CDR3 is TGTGCCAGCAGCGCCCGGACAGGGAGCTACGAGCAGTACTTC. Translation: CASSARTGSYEQYF.

The V call is TRBV12-3 or TRBV12-4, the J call TRBJ2-5; a weak D match, TRBD2 (6 bases). V lost 2 bases, J lost 5 bases, and 9 bases lay in between. The CDR3 covers 13 residues. CDR3 bases: TGTGCCAGCAGTTTAAAGGAGGGGGAGACCCAGTACTTC. Amino acid sequence: CASSLKEGETQYF.

V usage is TRBV19 and J usage is TRBJ2-4; D unclear. With 4 bases removed from V and 0 bases from J, the gap between germline ends came to 7 bases. The CDR3 has 14 residues. Germline V gene data show CDR1 as LNHDA and CDR2 as SQIVND (reference sequence). CDR3 region: CASSRPGAKNIQYF. For the CDR3, the DNA is TGTGCCAGTAGTAGGCCGGGAGCCAAAAACATTCAGTACTTC.

V gene TRBV12-5 combines with J gene TRBJ1-2, with unresolved D. Germline V CDR1 and CDR2: LGHNT, FRNRAP. The CDR3 covers 12 residues. The V and J ends lost 2 bases and 8 bases respectively, with 9 bases between them. The CDR3 region is CASGLPFGGYTF. The DNA for the CDR3 is TGTGCTAGTGGTTTGCCCTTCGGGGGCTACACCTTC.

The chain carries TRBV18 and TRBJ2-7, with D unresolved. Germline assignment: CDR1 KGHSH and CDR2 LQKENI. V gave up 2 bases and J gave up 3 bases, with 23 bases separating them. The CDR3 length is 18 residues. CDR3 protein: CASSPAPFLRPTNYEQYF. CDR3 nucleotide sequence: TGTGCCAGCTCACCAGCCCCTTTCCTACGCCCCACTAACTACGAGCAGTACTTC.

The V and J genes are TRBV7-2 and TRBJ1-5; TRBD1 agrees at 8 bases. The germline CDR1 and CDR2 sequences are SGHTA and FQGNSA. The CDR3 is made up of 15 amino acids. V lost 1 base, J lost 7 bases, and 6 bases stayed unmatched. CDR3 nucleotides: TGTGCCAGCAGCTTAGAGGACAGGGCGGGACAGCCCCAGCATTTT. It yields the protein CASSLEDRAGQPQHF.

This chain links TRBV14 with TRBJ2-7; D is uncertain. CDR1 is SGHDN and CDR2 is FVKESK in the germline V gene. V was cut by 4 bases and J by 7 bases, with 8 bases left in between. This CDR3 has 11 residues. The CDR3 is CASSLGAEQYF. The DNA of the CDR3 is TGTGCCAGCAGCCTTGGAGCGGAGCAGTACTTC.

The V gene is TRBV11-2, the J gene TRBJ1-2, with 7 positions matching TRBD1. This CDR3 spans 14 amino acids. J was trimmed by 3 bases and V by 1 base; bases with no gene match: 2. CDR1 is SGHAT, CDR2 FQNNGV, per germline. CDR3 loop: CASSLAGGYYGYTF. DNA for the CDR3: TGTGCCAGCAGCTTAGCAGGGGGATACTATGGCTACACCTTC.

This chain uses TRBV5-1 with TRBJ2-1; D is perhaps TRBD1 (7 bases). With 6 bases removed from V and 8 bases from J, the gap between germline ends came to 21 bases. The CDR3 covers 15 residues. Germline V gene data show CDR1 as SGHRS and CDR2 as YFSETQ. DNA for the CDR3: TGCGCCAGCACGACATCAGGGGGGCGAATTGATGAGCAGTTCTTC. Translated, it gives CASTTSGGRIDEQFF. The whole variable domain, filled in from reference TRBV5-1 and TRBJ2-1, reads KAGVTQTPRYLIKTRGQQVTLSCSPISGHRSVSWYQQTPGQGLQFLFEYFSETQRNKGNFPGRFSGRQFSNSRSEMNVSTLELGDSALYLCASTTSGGRIDEQFFGPGTRLTVL.

This rearrangement joins TRBV21-1 to TRBJ1-3. TRBV21-1 is a listed pseudogene. The CDR3 consists of 14 residues. The CDR3 protein is CASTGTGLGGTIYF. The DNA for the CDR3 is TGTGCCAGCACCGGGACTGGCCTTGGAGGCACCATATATTTT.

The CDR3 DNA reads as TGTGCCAGCAGCTTAGGAGCGGTATCGGATGAGCAGTTCTTC. It is translated as CASSLGAVSDEQFF. The rearrangement links TRBV11-1 to TRBJ2-1; D might be TRBD2 (5 bases). In germline, CDR1 is SGHAT, CDR2 FQDESV (reference sequence). The ends were cut back, 1 base at V and 8 bases at J, with 12 bases in the middle. The CDR3 consists of 14 residues.

The genes are TRBV14 and TRBJ2-5; TRBD2 aligns across 13 bases. The germline CDR1 and CDR2 sequences are SGHDN and FVKESK. CDR3 size: 15 residues. J gave up 4 bases and V 4 bases, and 3 bases lay outside the gene matches. The CDR3 is CASSRTSGGLETQYF. For the CDR3, the DNA is TGTGCCAGCAGCCGGACTAGCGGGGGTCTAGAGACCCAGTACTTC.